The present entry profiles one T cell receptor beta chain with its context. Germline V gene data show CDR1 as KGHSH and CDR2 as LQKENI. This CDR3 is 17 amino acids long. Trimming removed 1 base at V and 4 bases at J, with 19 bases between. This entry belongs to a study of control samples from healthy donors and cancer patients. TCRdb keeps only in-frame clones here, not all; method: immunoSEQ multiplex PCR. The sample carries 100,000 to 150,000 clones, about 88% recorded once. Sequencing used blood. The receptor's source is a man younger than 30 in good health. This rearrangement joins TRBV18 to TRBJ1-1; D remains unclear. In DNA, the CDR3 is TGTGCCAGCTCACCACGAATGAACCGGATGGGGATCACTGAAGCTTTCTTT. Translation: CASSPRMNRMGITEAFF.